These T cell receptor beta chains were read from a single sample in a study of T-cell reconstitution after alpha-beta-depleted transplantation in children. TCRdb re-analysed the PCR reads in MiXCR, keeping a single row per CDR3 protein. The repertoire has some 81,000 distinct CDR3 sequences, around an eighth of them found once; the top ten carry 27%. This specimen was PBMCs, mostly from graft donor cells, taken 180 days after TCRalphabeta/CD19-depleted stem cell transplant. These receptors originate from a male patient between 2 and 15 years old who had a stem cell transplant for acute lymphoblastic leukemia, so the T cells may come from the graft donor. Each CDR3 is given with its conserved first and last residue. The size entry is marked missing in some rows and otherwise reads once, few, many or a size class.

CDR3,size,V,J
CASRSTGQGGDTQYF,few,TRBV7-2,TRBJ2-3
CASSLEGAMRPKGDNEQFF,NA,TRBV5-1,TRBJ2-1
CAISLGGHTDTQYF,NA,TRBV10-3,TRBJ2-3
CASSFTSGRTDEQFF,many,TRBV12-3/TRBV12-4,TRBJ2-1
CSPTSVSYEQYF,few,TRBV20-1,TRBJ2-7
CSASPGTSSEAFF,NA,TRBV20-1,TRBJ1-1
CASSLGGLLNTGELFF,NA,TRBV7-6,TRBJ2-2
CASSLGLAGGLAKNIQYF,few,TRBV5-1,TRBJ2-4
CASRTGQGNTGELFF,few,TRBV28,TRBJ2-2
CASSSEGLGGTQYF,NA,TRBV6-5,TRBJ2-5
CASSKRTDSNQPQHF,few,TRBV19,TRBJ1-5
CSAELAGLNTGELFF,NA,TRBV20-1,TRBJ2-2
CASRDRQSSGANVLTF,many,TRBV5-1,TRBJ2-6
CASSVSRGGQIYGYTF,many,TRBV9,TRBJ1-2
CAPPGQETQYF,NA,TRBV30,TRBJ2-5
CASSDWGQGDTEAFF,few,TRBV7-9,TRBJ1-1
CASRSGALYPETQYF,NA,TRBV27,TRBJ2-5
CASSNGNEQFF,many,TRBV6-1,TRBJ2-1
CASSSYRGLGDIQYF,few,TRBV5-6,TRBJ2-4
CAISERKYEQYF,few,TRBV10-3,TRBJ2-7